One and the same sample provided the 29 T cell receptor beta chains below, sequenced in a study of long-term antiretroviral therapy in people with HIV. The assay, immunoSEQ v3.0, was run at survey level. Here immunoSEQ multiplex PCR was the method, and the copy in TCRdb shows in-frame clones only, minus some. The table includes some 30,000 clones, roughly 90% detected once. This specimen consisted of unsorted PBMCs, obtained 3.1 years after starting antiretroviral therapy. The receptors come from a young man with HIV.

The V gene is TRBV7-3, the J gene TRBJ2-2; the D gene could be TRBD1 or TRBD2 (6 bases each). Germline CDR1 is SGHTA and CDR2 is FQGTGA. The CDR3 is made up of 15 amino acids. V was shortened by 5 bases and J by 2 bases, with 12 bases between the two germline ends. Here the CDR3 reads CASSGGGTNTGELFF. As DNA, the CDR3 is TGTGCCAGCAGCGGGGGCGGGACAAACACCGGGGAGCTGTTTTTT.

CDR3 sequence: CASSQENTEAFF. For the CDR3, the DNA is TGTGCCAGCTCACAAGAGAACACTGAAGCTTTCTTT. The chain uses TRBV18 and TRBJ1-1; D unclear. V lost 4 bases, J lost 1 base, and 4 bases lay in between. This CDR3 spans 12 amino acids. CDR1 is KGHSH and CDR2 is LQKENI in the germline V gene.

The rearrangement joins TRBV11-2 to TRBJ2-5, with 12 bases aligning to TRBD2. The V gene's germline CDR1 is SGHAT and CDR2 FQNNGV. V gave up 2 bases and J gave up 0 bases; unmatched junction bases: 7. The CDR3 totals 18 residues. The CDR3 region is CASSLFPSSGGDQETQYF. The CDR3 bases are TGTGCCAGCAGCTTATTCCCCTCTAGCGGGGGGGACCAAGAGACCCAGTACTTC.

The chain employs TRBV6-6 and TRBJ1-1; D call uncertain. V was trimmed by 0 bases and J by 6 bases, leaving 8 bases between them. Germline CDR1 is MNHNY and CDR2 is SVGAGI (reference sequence). The CDR3 sequence is 13 residues long. CDR3 coding DNA: TGTGCCAGCAGTTACTCGTTACCGGCTGAAGCTTTCTTT. As protein: CASSYSLPAEAFF.

CDR3 DNA sequence: TGTGCCAGCAGGGGAGGGATTTGGGAGACCCAGTACTTC. Translating gives CASRGGIWETQYF. The chain recombines TRBV2 with TRBJ2-5; TRBD2 aligns across 7 bases. The ends lost 6 bases at V and 5 bases at J; junction bases unmatched: 6. Germline V gene data show CDR1 as SNHLY and CDR2 as FYNNEI. The CDR3 length is 13 residues.

J is TRBJ1-2 and V is TRBV10-3; a weak D match, TRBD1 (5 bases). V was clipped by 2 bases and J by 6 bases, with 7 bases between them. CDR3 length: 12 residues. The germline gives CDR1 ENHRY, CDR2 SYGVKD. The DNA of the CDR3 is TGTGCCATCAGTGAGGGAGGGGATGGCTACACCTTC. Protein: CAISEGGDGYTF.

The genes are TRBV11-2 and TRBJ2-1, with D perhaps TRBD2 (6 bases). The V gene's germline CDR1 is SGHAT and CDR2 FQNNGV. The CDR3 loop spans 15 amino acids. Trimming stripped 1 base from V and 7 bases from J, with 14 bases between. Here the CDR3 reads CASSLGSSAINEQFF. CDR3 nucleotides: TGTGCCAGCAGCTTAGGTTCTAGCGCCATTAATGAGCAGTTCTTC.

This rearrangement joins TRBV18 to TRBJ1-2; D may be TRBD1 (5 bases). CDR1 and CDR2 (germline): KGHSH, LQKENI. CDR3 length: 17 amino acids. The V gene lost 1 base and the J gene lost 2 bases, with 17 bases spanning the gap. CDR3 in DNA: TGTGCCAGCTCACCACTGAGGGTTCTCCGGGGGAACTATGGCTACACCTTC. Its protein product is CASSPLRVLRGNYGYTF.

The V call is TRBV6-6, the J call TRBJ1-5, with a weak D call TRBD1 (5 bases). Germline loops: CDR1 MNHNY, CDR2 SVGAGI (reference sequence). Trimming pared 2 bases from V and 7 bases from J, leaving 15 bases between. The CDR3 extends over 15 amino acids. CDR3 protein: CASSYGGPGEQPQHF. The DNA for the CDR3 is TGTGCCAGCAGTTACGGGGGTCCAGGCGAACAGCCCCAGCATTTT.

The rearrangement uses TRBV6-6 and TRBJ1-1; no definite D call. Germline V gene data show CDR1 as MNHNY and CDR2 as SVGAGI (reference sequence). This CDR3 has 12 amino acids. Trimming removed 7 bases at V and 1 base at J, with 7 bases between. The CDR3 sequence is CASTTSNTEAFF. Written as DNA, the CDR3 is TGTGCCAGCACCACCTCGAACACTGAAGCTTTCTTT.

This chain joins TRBV19 and TRBJ1-4; 7 bases match TRBD1. V was pared by 4 bases and J by 2 bases, with 1 base of the junction left unmatched. This CDR3 region has 14 residues. Germline V gives CDR1 LNHDA, CDR2 SQIVND (reference sequence). CDR3: CASSKQGTNEKLFF. As DNA, the CDR3 is TGTGCCAGTAGTAAACAGGGGACTAATGAAAAACTGTTTTTT.

V usage is TRBV11-1 and J usage is TRBJ2-7; 7 positions agree with TRBD1. The CDR3 has 14 residues. The trim removed 3 bases at V and 2 bases at J, leaving 4 bases unmatched. CDR1 and CDR2 from the germline V gene are SGHAT and FQDESV (reference sequence). The CDR3 DNA sequence: TGTGCCAGCAGCTTTAGGGACAGAGCCTACGAGCAGTACTTC. It is translated as CASSFRDRAYEQYF.

The V call is TRBV5-1, the J call TRBJ2-1; TRBD1 or TRBD2 may be the D gene (5 bases each). Germline loops: CDR1 SGHRS, CDR2 YFSETQ. Trimming took off 3 bases at V and 7 bases at J, with 11 bases between the two ends. The CDR3 has 13 amino acids. CDR3 nucleotide sequence: TGCGCCAGCAGCTGGGGGATGGGAAATGAGCAGTTCTTC. Translation: CASSWGMGNEQFF.

The chain combines TRBV11-3 with TRBJ2-2; the match to TRBD1 covers 7 bases. Germline V gene data show CDR1 as SGHNT and CDR2 as YENEEA. The CDR3 covers 13 residues. V lost 5 bases, J lost 3 bases, and 0 bases stayed unmatched. This CDR3 is CASSQGDTGELFF. In nucleotides, the CDR3 is TGTGCCAGCAGCCAGGGGGACACCGGGGAGCTGTTTTTT. The whole variable domain, filled in from reference TRBV11-3 and TRBJ2-2, reads EAGVVQSPRYKIIEKKQPVAFWCNPISGHNTLYWYLQNLGQGPELLIRYENEEAVDDSQLPKDRFSAERLKGVDSTLKIQPAELGDSAVYLCASSQGDTGELFFGEGSRLTVL.

This rearrangement joins TRBV30 to TRBJ1-5; D unclear. V shed 2 bases and J shed 5 bases, with 10 bases lying between them. CDR3 length: 13 amino acids. The germline gives CDR1 GTSNPN, CDR2 SVGIG (reference sequence). CDR3: CAWSPGVHQPQHF. The CDR3 DNA reads TGTGCCTGGAGTCCAGGTGTCCATCAGCCCCAGCATTTT.

This clone was found a few times. The chain couples TRBV10-2 to TRBJ2-7, with D unclear. V gave up 4 bases and J gave up 6 bases, with 16 bases separating them. Germline V gene lookup returns CDR1 WSHSY and CDR2 SAAADI. This CDR3 is built from 14 residues. In DNA form, the CDR3 reads TGCGCCAGCAGTGTCGGAACAACTCGGCCCGAGCAGTACTTC. This gives the protein CASSVGTTRPEQYF.

CDR3 nucleotide sequence: TGTGCCAGCAGCAGAGGGGATGAAAAACTGTTTTTT. This translates into CASSRGDEKLFF. This chain connects TRBV2 to TRBJ1-4, with TRBD1 as a possible D gene (5 bases). Germline CDR1 reads SNHLY; CDR2 reads FYNNEI. V lost 6 bases, J lost 6 bases, and 8 bases lay in between. The CDR3 spans 12 residues.

This sequence joins TRBV6-1 and TRBJ1-5, with no clear D. Germline values: CDR1 MNHNS, CDR2 SASEGT. Trimming stripped 3 bases from V and 3 bases from J, with 9 bases between. CDR3 size: 14 residues. The CDR3 bases are TGTGCCAGCAGTGATGCGGGGTACAATCAGCCCCAGCATTTT. It is translated as CASSDAGYNQPQHF.

The CDR3 nucleotides read TGTGCCAGCAGTGACCCCTCCAACACTGAAGCTTTCTTT. Residues: CASSDPSNTEAFF. V and J are TRBV2 and TRBJ1-1; D ambiguous. Trimming cost V 3 bases and J 2 bases, with 7 bases left between them. Germline values: CDR1 SNHLY, CDR2 FYNNEI. The CDR3 spans 13 residues. The full variable domain, rest sourced from reference TRBV2 and TRBJ1-1, is EPEVTQTPSHQVTQMGQEVILRCVPISNHLYFYWYRQILGQKVEFLVSFYNNEISEKSEIFDDQFSVERPDGSNFTLKIRSTKLEDSAMYFCASSDPSNTEAFFGQGTRLTVV.

The chain carries TRBV27 and TRBJ2-7, with 9 positions matching TRBD2. V trimming: 4 bases; J trimming: 7 bases; junction bases outside the gene matches: 8. The CDR3 has 14 residues. The germline CDR1 and CDR2 sequences are MNHEY and SMNVEV (reference sequence). CDR3 loop: CASSSLAGSREQYF. In DNA, the CDR3 is TGTGCCAGCAGTTCTCTAGCGGGGTCGAGAGAGCAGTACTTC.

The rearrangement uses TRBV6-5 and TRBJ2-7; TRBD1 aligns across 8 bases. V trimming: 1 base; J trimming: 4 bases; junction bases outside the gene matches: 6. Per germline, CDR1 MNHEY and CDR2 SVGAGI. The CDR3 is 15 residues long. This chain's CDR3 is CASSYLRTGGYEQYF. The CDR3, as DNA: TGTGCCAGCAGTTACTTGAGAACAGGGGGGTACGAGCAGTACTTC.

V is TRBV19 and J is TRBJ2-7, with a tentative D call TRBD2 (6 bases). The CDR3 totals 13 residues. The V end was cut by 5 bases, the J end by 3 bases, with 11 bases between. Looked up from germline, CDR1 is LNHDA and CDR2 is SQIVND (reference sequence). The CDR3 is CASSLKDYYEQYF. The CDR3 DNA reads as TGTGCCAGTAGTCTCAAGGACTACTACGAGCAGTACTTC.

CDR3 sequence reads: CASSLMTWDEQYF. In DNA form, the CDR3 reads TGTGCCAGCAGCTTGATGACATGGGACGAGCAGTACTTC. The V gene is TRBV7-9, the J gene TRBJ2-7; D not certain. CDR1 and CDR2 (germline): SEHNR, FQNEAQ (reference sequence). V dropped 3 bases and J dropped 5 bases, with 11 bases sitting between them. The CDR3 contains 13 residues.

The table lists this clone with a few counts. V and J are TRBV7-3 and TRBJ2-3, with 8 nucleotides matching TRBD2. Looked up from germline, CDR1 is SGHTA and CDR2 is FQGTGA. With V trimmed by 0 bases and J by 4 bases, 9 bases remained unmatched. The length of the CDR3 is 17 residues. The CDR3 reads CASSLTESGGGADTQYF. DNA of the CDR3: TGTGCCAGCAGCTTAACTGAAAGCGGGGGTGGCGCAGATACGCAGTATTTT.

The chain uses TRBV19 and TRBJ2-5, with D perhaps TRBD1 (6 bases). In germline, CDR1 is LNHDA, CDR2 SQIVND (reference sequence). The CDR3 is 16 amino acids. Trimming cost V 5 bases and J 1 base, with 17 bases left between them. As DNA, the CDR3 is TGTGCCAGTAGTTCCCCTGGGGACATAACCCAAGAGACCCAGTACTTC. Amino acid sequence: CASSSPGDITQETQYF.

The chain carries TRBV18 and TRBJ2-4; 9 bases align to TRBD1. The germline gives CDR1 KGHSH, CDR2 LQKENI. CDR3 length: 21 amino acids. After removal of 3 bases from V and 0 bases from J, the junction contained 18 bases not matched to a gene. The CDR3 DNA follows: TGTGCCAGCTCACCTTTTACAGGGGGCCGGAAGGGGAGTATAGCCAAAAACATTCAGTACTTC. It specifies CASSPFTGGRKGSIAKNIQYF. The variable domain in full, completed from reference TRBV18 and TRBJ2-4, reads NAGVMQNPRHLVRRRGQEARLRCSPMKGHSHVYWYRQLPEEGLKFMVYLQKENIIDESGMPKERFSAEFPKEGPSILRIQQVVRGDSAAYFCASSPFTGGRKGSIAKNIQYFGAGTRLSVL.

In regard to this clone: An end of the junction does not agree with germline; a read error may underlie this. The chain joins TRBV15 to TRBJ1-5; D possibly corresponds to TRBD1 (6 bases). CDR3 length equals 16 residues. The germline V gene has CDR1 LNHNV and CDR2 YYDKDF (reference sequence). The CDR3 reads CATSRGGAGLYHPQHF. The CDR3 DNA follows: TGTGCCACCAGCAGAGGGGGGGCGGGACTCTATCACCCCCAGCATTTT.

The rearrangement joins TRBV27 to TRBJ2-7, with D perhaps TRBD2 (5 bases). Trimming pared 3 bases from V and 3 bases from J, leaving 15 bases between. The CDR3 length is 15 residues. Germline V gene lookup returns CDR1 MNHEY and CDR2 SMNVEV (reference sequence). The CDR3 DNA reads as TGTGCCAGCAGTTTGATTCGGGGAAAGGTCTACGAGCAGTACTTC. It codes for CASSLIRGKVYEQYF.

The V gene is TRBV7-2, the J gene TRBJ2-1; D may be TRBD1 (6 bases). Germline assignment: CDR1 SGHTA and CDR2 FQGNSA. V dropped 5 bases and J dropped 7 bases, with 18 bases sitting between them. This CDR3 has 15 residues. For the CDR3, the DNA is TGTGCCAGCAGCCCGCAGTGGGGGCGCGGGAATGAGCAGTTCTTC. It encodes CASSPQWGRGNEQFF.